This TCR beta chain was observed in a study of OX40 agonist ivuxolimab in advanced cancers. General notes on the study: Ivuxolimab was an agonistic, fully human IgG2 monoclonal antibody directed against OX40 (CD134), a costimulatory receptor. Among the roughly 54 dose-escalation patients, about 20 had hepatocellular carcinoma, approximately 15 melanoma, 9 renal cell carcinoma and 9 head and neck cancer. Peripheral TCRbeta sequencing was intended to test whether TCR sequence diversity was altered and clonal T-cell expansion was caused by ivuxolimab. Intravenous ivuxolimab was administered to patients every 2 weeks at six dose levels: 0.01, 0.1, 0.3, 1.5, 3 and 10 mg/kg. In the dose-escalation cohort, 82.7% of patients were male, and the mean age was roughly 60 years, with a range of 23 to 79. The paper covers the monotherapy dose-escalation part of the phase I ivuxolimab trial, which included N ≈ 50 patients. Prior anti-PD-1, anti-PD-L1 or anti-CTLA-4 therapy was permitted, and checkpoint inhibitors had been received by about 36% of dose-escalation patients. Partial responses occurred in three dose-escalation patients: two with cutaneous melanoma and one with hepatocellular carcinoma.

To sequence the TCRbeta CDR3 region, genomic DNA was isolated from the sorted cells. The immunoSEQ Assay was used for sequencing of TCRbeta CDR3 regions. This immuneACCESS table, as held by TCRdb, lists in-frame sequences with V and J called but not all clones. Of the missing ones, under half trace to an unresolved V gene in checked studies; the others have no known cause. Within this sample are tens of thousands of clones, with 70% to 90% of them counted one time only. Jointly, the top ten make up about 7.9% of the sample. V loses 1 base of germline sequence and J loses 8 bases, and the interval between the two ends is 11 bases. CDR1 and CDR2, per the germline V gene, are SNHLY and FYNNEI. The CDR3, from cysteine to phenylalanine, totals 13 residues. Kept here is only the CDR3 DNA, which spans 39 bases and is read in frame from base 1. This clone was detected a few times. No cognate antigen has been identified for it. Qualities for individual bases were not recorded, and no much larger clone is one base off.

The research as a whole found: After ivuxolimab, expanded clones were on average more numerous among CD8+ T cells than among CD4+ T cells. The antigen specificity of the clonally expanded peripheral T cells was not determined. Low levels of normalized T-cell clonal expansion were also seen in some patients who did not respond. At doses from 0.1 to 3.0 mg/kg, clonal expansion was seen in both CD4+ and CD8+ blood T cells between baseline and week 6. Partial responders in the 0.1-3.0 mg/kg groups had among the lowest normalized peripheral clonal expansion, especially among CD8+ T cells.

Patients with a history of autoimmune disease or receiving systemic immunosuppression were excluded from the trial. Peripheral blood for TCR sequencing was collected from all dose cohorts at baseline, on cycle 4 day 1, and on cycle 7 day 1. Samples were obtained from an open-label, multicenter, first-in-human phase I dose-escalation trial of ivuxolimab. The trial enrolled adults with locally advanced or metastatic head and neck squamous cell, hepatocellular, melanoma or renal cell carcinoma. Before TCR sequencing, CD4+ T cells and CD8+ T cells from peripheral blood were sorted into separate populations.

This clonotype originated in an adult with an advanced solid tumor such as melanoma, head and neck, liver or kidney cancer. The V and J segments used are TRBV2 and TRBJ1-2; the D gene cannot be named for sure. The material was CD4+ or CD8+ T cells sorted from blood, obtained in a trial of the OX40 agonist ivuxolimab. The CDR3 loop reads CASSEVAVGGYTF. Read as DNA, the sequence is TGTGCCAGCAGTGAAGTGGCCGTGGGCGGCTACACCTTC.